The 9 T cell receptor beta chains listed next were all sequenced from one sample in a study of blood T cell repertoires in COVID-19. Assay: immunoSEQ multiplex PCR; the TCRdb copy retains only in-frame clones and omits some. This table holds around 250,000 clones, more than 75% found once. Sequences were obtained from PBMCs or T cells enriched from blood (not recorded which). Receptors were obtained from a man aged 18-30 years who had recovered from COVID-19.

The chain uses TRBV28 and TRBJ2-5; D unresolved. Per the germline V gene, CDR1 is MDHEN and CDR2 is SYDVKM. The CDR3 contains 13 residues. The ends were cut back, 8 bases at V and 6 bases at J, with 16 bases in the middle. CDR3 sequence: CASCWAAEKTQYF. The CDR3 DNA sequence: TGTGCCAGCTGTTGGGCAGCCGAGAAGACCCAGTACTTC.

Remarks on this clone: Within the sample, other DNA sequences also encode this same CDR3. This chain links TRBV12-3 or TRBV12-4 with TRBJ1-2; 9 bases align to TRBD1. This CDR3 region has 13 residues. V dropped 6 bases and J dropped 4; count of bases not matched to a gene: 3. The CDR3, as DNA: TGTGCCAGCAGCTTGGACAGGGGCTATGGCTACACCTTC. Residues: CASSLDRGYGYTF.

The chain has TRBV3-1 (or the pseudogene TRBV3-2) and TRBJ1-2; TRBD1 aligns across 12 bases. Unmatched junction bases numbered 4, after V lost 3 bases and J lost 8 bases. The CDR3 covers 14 residues. The germline CDR1 and CDR2 sequences are LGHDT and YNNKEL (reference sequence). The CDR3 nucleotides are TGTGCCAGCAGCCAGGGACAGGGGGCGAACGGCTACACCTTC. Amino acid sequence: CASSQGQGANGYTF.

The chain joins TRBV7-9 to TRBJ2-7, with TRBD2 identical over 9 bases. This CDR3 has 16 residues. V lost 4 bases, J lost 2 bases, and 9 bases stayed unmatched. CDR1 is SEHNR and CDR2 is FQNEAQ in the germline V gene (reference sequence). The CDR3 DNA sequence: TGTGCCAGCAGCTCCTATAGCGGGAGCCTTACCTACGAGCAGTACTTC. This sequence encodes CASSSYSGSLTYEQYF.

The chain joins TRBV18 to TRBJ2-7; 8 positions match TRBD1. This CDR3 contains 15 residues. CDR1 and CDR2 (germline): KGHSH, LQKENI. The V and J ends lost 4 bases and 4 bases, in that order; junction bases with no gene match: 9. The CDR3 DNA follows: TGTGCCAGCTCACTAGGACAGGGAAGGGGTTACGAGCAGTACTTC. It is translated as CASSLGQGRGYEQYF.

This sequence joins TRBV9 and TRBJ1-6; no clear D gene. Trimming cost V 1 base and J 0 bases, with 5 bases left between them. CDR1 and CDR2 from the germline V gene are SGDLS and YYNGEE. The CDR3 is 15 amino acids. The CDR3 coding sequence is TGTGCCAGCAGCGTATCGAGCTCCTATAATTCACCCCTCCACTTT. Amino acids: CASSVSSSYNSPLHF.

The rearrangement uses TRBV7-3 and TRBJ2-1; 10 bases map to TRBD2. Germline V CDR1 and CDR2: SGHTA, FQGTGA. This CDR3 is 18 amino acids long. With 2 bases clipped from V and 5 bases from J, the junction kept 12 bases outside the gene matches. CDR3 sequence: CASSLDGLEREGDNEQFF. CDR3 bases: TGTGCCAGCAGCTTAGACGGATTAGAGCGGGAGGGGGACAATGAGCAGTTCTTC.

V and J are TRBV5-1 and TRBJ2-7; 8 nucleotides line up with TRBD1. V trimming: 0 bases; J trimming: 6 bases; junction bases outside the gene matches: 8. This CDR3 is 15 amino acids long. Germline lookup yields CDR1 SGHRS and CDR2 YFSETQ. The CDR3: CASSLATLTGGEQYF. The CDR3 coding sequence is TGCGCCAGCAGCTTGGCAACCTTAACAGGGGGCGAGCAGTACTTC.

This chain uses TRBV5-4 with TRBJ1-6; D may be TRBD1 (6 bases). The CDR3 has 14 residues. V was pared by 2 bases and J by 6 bases, with 9 bases between. Germline V gene lookup returns CDR1 SGHNT and CDR2 YYREEE (reference sequence). Here the CDR3 reads CASSLQGVNSPLHF. The CDR3 nucleotides read TGTGCCAGCAGCTTACAGGGTGTTAATTCACCCCTCCACTTT.